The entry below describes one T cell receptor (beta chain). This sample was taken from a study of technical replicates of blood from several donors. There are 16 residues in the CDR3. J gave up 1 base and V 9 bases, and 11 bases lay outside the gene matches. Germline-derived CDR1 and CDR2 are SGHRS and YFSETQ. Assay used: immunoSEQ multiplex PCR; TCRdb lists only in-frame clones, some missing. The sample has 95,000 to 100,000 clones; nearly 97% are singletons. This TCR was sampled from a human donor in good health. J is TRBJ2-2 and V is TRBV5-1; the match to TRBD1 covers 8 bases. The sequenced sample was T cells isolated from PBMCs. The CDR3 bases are TGCGCCACAGGGGTTTCCGGACAGGGGAACACCGGGGAGCTGTTTTTT. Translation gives CATGVSGQGNTGELFF.